These 28 T cell receptor beta chains were all obtained from the same sample, sequenced in a study of tumor and adjacent non-tumor tissue in lung cancer. The library came from three nested PCR rounds adapted from ARM-PCR protocols. A single record per CDR3 protein comes from TCRdb applying MiXCR to the multiplex PCR reads. This sample has about 93,000 distinct CDR3 sequences; 67% occur once, and the top ten carry approximately 20%. No cell sorting was done before RNA was extracted from the tissue. Sequencing input: lung tumor tissue. These TCRs come from a man in his sixties with non-small cell lung cancer.

A remark on this clonotype: This could be a read error, since a much larger clone is one nucleotide away. The genes are TRBV6-5 and TRBJ2-3; TRBD2 matches 8 bases. V shed 6 bases, J shed 4 bases, and the junction held 15 bases outside the gene matches. The germline V gene has CDR1 MNHEY and CDR2 SVGAGI. The CDR3 is 17 amino acids. The CDR3 sequence: CASSPRAGVPKADTQYF. CDR3 bases: TGTGCCAGCAGCCCGAGAGCGGGAGTGCCCAAGGCAGATACGCAGTATTTT.

In its sample, this clonotype was seen a few times. An end of the junction differs from the germline gene, which may be a read error. The chain uses TRBV6-4 and TRBJ2-2; 7 positions match TRBD1. Germline assignment: CDR1 MRHNA and CDR2 SNTAGT. The CDR3 spans 14 residues. Here the CDR3 reads CASSGQGDTGELLF. DNA for the CDR3: TGTGCCAGCAGTGGACAGGGCGACACCGGGGAGCTGTTGTTT.

The sample holds a few counts of this clonotype. This sequence joins TRBV25-1 and TRBJ1-2; D is possibly TRBD1 (5 bases). The CDR3 has 14 amino acids. Germline V gives CDR1 MGHDK, CDR2 SYGVNS. The V gene lost 1 base and the J gene lost 3 bases, with 9 bases spanning the gap. The CDR3 reads CASSEFGAHYGYTF. DNA for the CDR3: TGTGCCAGCAGTGAATTTGGGGCGCACTATGGCTACACCTTC.

This rearrangement joins TRBV11-2 to TRBJ2-1, with D possibly TRBD1 on 6 matching bases. This CDR3 is built from 17 residues. The V gene's germline CDR1 is SGHAT and CDR2 FQNNGV. V lost 2 bases and J 12 bases, leaving 26 bases between the germline ends. This CDR3 is CASSLLGEPPYRGGQFF. CDR3 bases: TGTGCCAGCAGCTTACTGGGGGAACCGCCTTACCGAGGGGGGCAGTTCTTC.

On this clonotype itself: The CDR3 does not close with the conserved phenylalanine or tryptophan, likely indicating a read error. V is TRBV6-2 or TRBV6-3 and J is TRBJ2-1, with 11 bases fitting TRBD2. The CDR3 has 18 amino acids. CDR1 MNHEY and CDR2 SVGEGT come from the germline V gene. The CDR3 coding sequence is TGTGCCAGCAGTTATGAGGCTAGCGGGAGGATCCTCTACAATGGGCAGTTCTTA. Amino acid sequence: CASSYEASGRILYNGQFL.

This clonotype was detected a few times. At one of its ends the junction is not consistent with the germline gene, which may arise from a read error. The rearrangement links TRBV14 to TRBJ1-1; a weak D match, TRBD1 (6 bases). Germline V CDR1 and CDR2: SGHDN, FVKESK. The CDR3 is 14 residues long. CDR3: CVSIQDRMNTEAFF. The CDR3 DNA is TGTGTCAGCATCCAGGACAGAATGAACACTGAAGCTTTCTTT.

The sample holds one count of this clonotype. An end of the junction differs from the germline gene, which may be a read error. This rearrangement joins TRBV20-1 to TRBJ2-3; unclear D gene. CDR3 length: 12 amino acids. Germline V gives CDR1 DFQATT, CDR2 SNEGSKA (reference sequence). The CDR3 spells CSAQSDTDTRYF. Written as DNA, the CDR3 is TGTAGTGCTCAATCCGACACAGATACGCGGTATTTT.

Worth noting for this clonotype: No conserved phenylalanine or tryptophan is present at the end of the CDR3, so a read error is the likely explanation. The CDR3 region is CASSLMSDTYSNQPQHV. DNA of the CDR3: TGTGCCAGCAGTTTAATGTCGGACACCTACAGCAATCAGCCCCAGCATGTT. The chain recombines TRBV12-3 or TRBV12-4 with TRBJ1-5; the D gene is possibly TRBD1 (5 bases). Trimming shortened V by 2 bases and J by 1 base, and 15 bases separated the two germline ends. CDR3 length: 17 residues.

For this clonotype: A read error may account for a junction end that differs from germline. The chain links TRBV12-3 or TRBV12-4 to TRBJ2-7; 10 nucleotides match TRBD2. This CDR3 is built from 18 residues. The CDR3 region has the DNA TGTGCCAGCAGTTTGTGGGACTTAGGTAGCGGGAGGTGGTACGAGCAGTATTTC. The encoded protein is CASSLWDLGSGRWYEQYF.

Details on this clonotype: Its ends do not fully match the called genes, so a read error is possible. The chain recombines TRBV30 with TRBJ1-1; D perhaps matches TRBD1 (6 bases). The V gene's germline CDR1 is GTSNPN and CDR2 SVGIG (reference sequence). The CDR3 totals 13 residues. CDR3 in DNA: TGTGCCTTGAGTATAGGAGGGGGCACTGAAGCTTTCTTT. Residues: CALSIGGGTEAFF.

The chain uses TRBV4-3 and TRBJ1-6; D unclear. The CDR3 spans 13 residues. Trimming cost V 5 bases and J 12 bases, with 14 bases left between them. The V gene's germline CDR1 is LGHNA and CDR2 YSLEER. The CDR3 coding sequence is TGCGCCAGCAGCAAATCTGGCAGCTTACCCCTCCACTTT. Its protein is CASSKSGSLPLHF.

To note about this clonotype: The junction differs from germline at one of its ends, possibly a read error. V gene TRBV4-3 combines with J gene TRBJ2-2; tentatively, D is TRBD1 or TRBD2 (5 bases each). Germline assignment: CDR1 LGHNA and CDR2 YSLEER. CDR3 length equals 17 residues. The DNA for the CDR3 is TGCGTCAGCAGCCACGACCATACCGGGACCGCGAGAGGGGAGCTGTTTTTT. Its protein product is CVSSHDHTGTARGELFF.

As to this clonotype: It may be a read error: a sequence one base away is much more abundant. This chain uses TRBV29-1 with TRBJ1-5; the match to TRBD1 covers 12 bases. The CDR3 length is 14 residues. The germline V gene has CDR1 SQVTM and CDR2 ANQGSEA. DNA of the CDR3: TGCATCGGGGGGGGACAGGGGGCATATCAGCCCCAGCATTTT. The encoded protein is CIGGGQGAYQPQHF.

This clonotype was counted a few times. A clone one base away is much larger, so this may be a read error. The CDR3 DNA is TGCATTGCTAGACGGGGATACGAGCAGTACTTC. Protein sequence: CIARRGYEQYF. The chain couples TRBV20-1 to TRBJ2-7, with a weak D call TRBD2 (5 bases). Germline assignment: CDR1 DFQATT and CDR2 SNEGSKA (reference sequence). The CDR3 loop spans 11 amino acids.

This clonotype was counted only a few times. One end of the junction is discordant with germline, which a read error may explain. The chain links TRBV11-3 to TRBJ2-5; maybe TRBD2 (6 bases). CDR1 is SGHNT, CDR2 YENEEA, per germline. CDR3 size: 15 residues. CDR3 protein: CASSLIGGGQETQYF. In DNA form, the CDR3 reads TGTGCCAGTAGCTTAATAGGAGGAGGGCAAGAGACCCAGTACTTC.

This clonotype was found a few times. The germline gene is not matched at one end of the junction; a read error may be the cause. The chain employs TRBV11-3 and TRBJ2-3, with 9 bases matching TRBD2. The CDR3 loop spans 14 amino acids. Per germline, CDR1 SGHNT and CDR2 YENEEA. This CDR3 reads CASGPRLAADTRYF. CDR3 DNA sequence: TGTGCCAGCGGCCCCAGACTAGCGGCAGATACGCGGTATTTT.

As for this clonotype: The junction and the germline gene differ at one end; a read error may be behind it. This chain uses TRBV2 with TRBJ2-3; D possibly uses TRBD1 or TRBD2 (5 bases each). The CDR3 covers 15 residues. CDR1 and CDR2 from the germline V gene are SNHLY and FYNNEI. The CDR3 DNA sequence: TGTGCCACCAGTGAACTAGTGTCAGGGACAGATACGCAGTATTTT. Its protein is CATSELVSGTDTQYF.

This rearrangement joins TRBV7-3 to TRBJ2-1, with D unresolved. Germline CDR1 and CDR2: SGHTA and FQGTGA. This CDR3 has 15 amino acids. V was shortened by 3 bases and J by 0 bases, with 9 bases between the two germline ends. CDR3: CASSLAKSSYNEQFF. CDR3 nucleotide sequence: TGTGCCAGCAGCTTGGCTAAGAGCTCCTACAATGAGCAGTTCTTC.

As regards this clonotype: A much larger clone differs from this one at a single base, so this may be a read error. V is TRBV20-1 and J is TRBJ2-3, with 11 nucleotides matching TRBD2. The CDR3 loop spans 15 amino acids. Germline V gene lookup returns CDR1 DFQATT and CDR2 SNEGSKA (reference sequence). Germline trimming cut 1 base from V and 4 bases from J; bases unmatched to any gene: 4. CDR3 region: CSARVVSGGADTQYF. CDR3 nucleotides: TGCAGTGCTAGAGTCGTTAGCGGGGGGGCAGATACGCAGTATTTT.

Notes on this clonotype: Likely a read error: the CDR3 ends without its conserved phenylalanine or tryptophan. Because the CDR3's place on the DNA is in doubt, the DNA is left out and the CDR3 is given as listed by TCRdb. The J gene is TRBJ2-7, the V gene TRBV6-2 or TRBV6-3. The germline CDR1 and CDR2 sequences are MNHEY and SVGEGT. The length of the CDR3 is 12 amino acids, counting both ends. The CDR3 loop reads CASSYPNYEQNL.

A note on this clonotype: Likely a read error: the CDR3 ends without its conserved phenylalanine or tryptophan. This sequence joins TRBV6-5 and TRBJ2-7; weak D call: TRBD2 (6 bases). The CDR3 loop spans 17 amino acids. Trimming removed 4 bases from V and 2 bases from J, with 21 bases in between. Germline V gene data show CDR1 as MNHEY and CDR2 as SVGAGI. The CDR3 nucleotides are TGTGCCAGCAGTTTCTCGAGCTGGGTGGGGGGAACCTACGAGCAGTACCTC. Amino acid sequence: CASSFSSWVGGTYEQYL.

This clonotype appeared a few times. This rearrangement joins TRBV29-1 to TRBJ2-1; possibly TRBD2 for D (5 bases). Germline V gives CDR1 SQVTM, CDR2 ANQGSEA. The CDR3 totals 12 residues. Trimming shortened V by 7 bases and J by 8 bases, and 15 bases separated the two germline ends. This CDR3 is CSAGVVVDEQFF. The CDR3 bases are TGCAGCGCCGGGGTGGTAGTAGATGAGCAGTTCTTC.

Comments on this clonotype: A junction boundary mismatches the germline segment, possibly from a read error. The J gene is TRBJ2-5, the V gene TRBV20-1; TRBD2 matches 11 bases. The germline CDR1 and CDR2 sequences are DFQATT and SNEGSKA (reference sequence). The CDR3 spans 16 residues. The CDR3 spells CSARGLAGGHKESQYF. CDR3 DNA: TGCAGTGCTAGAGGGTTAGCGGGAGGGCATAAAGAGAGCCAGTACTTC.

The V gene is TRBV6-6, the J gene TRBJ2-1; D unresolved. Germline loops: CDR1 MNHNY, CDR2 SVGAGI (reference sequence). The length of the CDR3 is 11 residues. Between the trimmed V and J ends, which lost 7 bases and 13 bases, there was a span of 14 bases. CDR3 sequence: CASTENWEQFF. The CDR3 nucleotides read TGTGCCAGCACCGAGAACTGGGAACAGTTCTTC.

Of note for this clonotype: A much larger clone differs from this one at a single base, so this may be a read error. The gene calls are TRBV7-3 and TRBJ2-2; weak D call: TRBD2 (5 bases). The CDR3 length is 14 residues. Germline V CDR1 and CDR2: SGHTA, FQGTGA. V was shortened by 4 bases and J by 7 bases, with 13 bases between the two germline ends. DNA of the CDR3: TGTGCCAGCAGCTCGAGGGCACAGAACGGGGAGCTGTTTTTT. Protein product: CASSSRAQNGELFF.

Comments on this clonotype: A junction end diverges from the germline sequence, so it may reflect a read error. The CDR3 coding sequence is TGCGCCAGCAACACACCGGGACAGGGCCCGAACACTGAAGCTTTCTTC. It yields the protein CASNTPGQGPNTEAFF. This chain connects TRBV4-1 to TRBJ1-1; 9 bases match TRBD1. Germline V gene data show CDR1 as MGHRA and CDR2 as YSYEKL. The CDR3 is made up of 16 amino acids.

The chain couples TRBV11-3 to TRBJ2-7; D possibly uses TRBD1 or TRBD2 (6 bases each). Germline V gene lookup returns CDR1 SGHNT and CDR2 YENEEA. CDR3 size: 17 residues. V was shortened by 5 bases and J by 13 bases, with 33 bases between the two germline ends. The CDR3 nucleotides read TGTGCCAGCAGCGCCCACAGGATCGGGGGCGCGAGAAACGAACAATACTTC. Its protein product is CASSAHRIGGARNEQYF.

The chain recombines TRBV10-3 with TRBJ2-7; D possibly corresponds to TRBD2 (6 bases). Trimming shortened V by 4 bases and J by 1 base, and 14 bases separated the two germline ends. The CDR3 consists of 15 residues. Germline V CDR1 and CDR2: ENHRY, SYGVKD. The CDR3 sequence: CAISVAGYQSYEQYF. The CDR3 DNA is TGTGCCATCAGTGTTGCGGGGTACCAATCCTACGAGCAGTACTTC.